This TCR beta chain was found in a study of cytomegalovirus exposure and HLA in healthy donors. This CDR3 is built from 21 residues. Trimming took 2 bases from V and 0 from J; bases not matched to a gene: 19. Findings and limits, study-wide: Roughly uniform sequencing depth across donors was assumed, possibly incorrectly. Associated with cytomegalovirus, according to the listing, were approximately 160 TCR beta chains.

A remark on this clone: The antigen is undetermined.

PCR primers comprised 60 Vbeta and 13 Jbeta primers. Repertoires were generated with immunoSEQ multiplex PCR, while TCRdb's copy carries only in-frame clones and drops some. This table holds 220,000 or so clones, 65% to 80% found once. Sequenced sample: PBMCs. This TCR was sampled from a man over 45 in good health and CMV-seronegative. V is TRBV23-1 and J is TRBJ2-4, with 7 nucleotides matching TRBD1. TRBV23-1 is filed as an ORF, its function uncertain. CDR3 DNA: TGCGCCAGCAGTCAACCGCCCCGACCCGGGACAGCACTAATAGCCAAAAACATTCAGTACTTC. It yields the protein CASSQPPRPGTALIAKNIQYF.